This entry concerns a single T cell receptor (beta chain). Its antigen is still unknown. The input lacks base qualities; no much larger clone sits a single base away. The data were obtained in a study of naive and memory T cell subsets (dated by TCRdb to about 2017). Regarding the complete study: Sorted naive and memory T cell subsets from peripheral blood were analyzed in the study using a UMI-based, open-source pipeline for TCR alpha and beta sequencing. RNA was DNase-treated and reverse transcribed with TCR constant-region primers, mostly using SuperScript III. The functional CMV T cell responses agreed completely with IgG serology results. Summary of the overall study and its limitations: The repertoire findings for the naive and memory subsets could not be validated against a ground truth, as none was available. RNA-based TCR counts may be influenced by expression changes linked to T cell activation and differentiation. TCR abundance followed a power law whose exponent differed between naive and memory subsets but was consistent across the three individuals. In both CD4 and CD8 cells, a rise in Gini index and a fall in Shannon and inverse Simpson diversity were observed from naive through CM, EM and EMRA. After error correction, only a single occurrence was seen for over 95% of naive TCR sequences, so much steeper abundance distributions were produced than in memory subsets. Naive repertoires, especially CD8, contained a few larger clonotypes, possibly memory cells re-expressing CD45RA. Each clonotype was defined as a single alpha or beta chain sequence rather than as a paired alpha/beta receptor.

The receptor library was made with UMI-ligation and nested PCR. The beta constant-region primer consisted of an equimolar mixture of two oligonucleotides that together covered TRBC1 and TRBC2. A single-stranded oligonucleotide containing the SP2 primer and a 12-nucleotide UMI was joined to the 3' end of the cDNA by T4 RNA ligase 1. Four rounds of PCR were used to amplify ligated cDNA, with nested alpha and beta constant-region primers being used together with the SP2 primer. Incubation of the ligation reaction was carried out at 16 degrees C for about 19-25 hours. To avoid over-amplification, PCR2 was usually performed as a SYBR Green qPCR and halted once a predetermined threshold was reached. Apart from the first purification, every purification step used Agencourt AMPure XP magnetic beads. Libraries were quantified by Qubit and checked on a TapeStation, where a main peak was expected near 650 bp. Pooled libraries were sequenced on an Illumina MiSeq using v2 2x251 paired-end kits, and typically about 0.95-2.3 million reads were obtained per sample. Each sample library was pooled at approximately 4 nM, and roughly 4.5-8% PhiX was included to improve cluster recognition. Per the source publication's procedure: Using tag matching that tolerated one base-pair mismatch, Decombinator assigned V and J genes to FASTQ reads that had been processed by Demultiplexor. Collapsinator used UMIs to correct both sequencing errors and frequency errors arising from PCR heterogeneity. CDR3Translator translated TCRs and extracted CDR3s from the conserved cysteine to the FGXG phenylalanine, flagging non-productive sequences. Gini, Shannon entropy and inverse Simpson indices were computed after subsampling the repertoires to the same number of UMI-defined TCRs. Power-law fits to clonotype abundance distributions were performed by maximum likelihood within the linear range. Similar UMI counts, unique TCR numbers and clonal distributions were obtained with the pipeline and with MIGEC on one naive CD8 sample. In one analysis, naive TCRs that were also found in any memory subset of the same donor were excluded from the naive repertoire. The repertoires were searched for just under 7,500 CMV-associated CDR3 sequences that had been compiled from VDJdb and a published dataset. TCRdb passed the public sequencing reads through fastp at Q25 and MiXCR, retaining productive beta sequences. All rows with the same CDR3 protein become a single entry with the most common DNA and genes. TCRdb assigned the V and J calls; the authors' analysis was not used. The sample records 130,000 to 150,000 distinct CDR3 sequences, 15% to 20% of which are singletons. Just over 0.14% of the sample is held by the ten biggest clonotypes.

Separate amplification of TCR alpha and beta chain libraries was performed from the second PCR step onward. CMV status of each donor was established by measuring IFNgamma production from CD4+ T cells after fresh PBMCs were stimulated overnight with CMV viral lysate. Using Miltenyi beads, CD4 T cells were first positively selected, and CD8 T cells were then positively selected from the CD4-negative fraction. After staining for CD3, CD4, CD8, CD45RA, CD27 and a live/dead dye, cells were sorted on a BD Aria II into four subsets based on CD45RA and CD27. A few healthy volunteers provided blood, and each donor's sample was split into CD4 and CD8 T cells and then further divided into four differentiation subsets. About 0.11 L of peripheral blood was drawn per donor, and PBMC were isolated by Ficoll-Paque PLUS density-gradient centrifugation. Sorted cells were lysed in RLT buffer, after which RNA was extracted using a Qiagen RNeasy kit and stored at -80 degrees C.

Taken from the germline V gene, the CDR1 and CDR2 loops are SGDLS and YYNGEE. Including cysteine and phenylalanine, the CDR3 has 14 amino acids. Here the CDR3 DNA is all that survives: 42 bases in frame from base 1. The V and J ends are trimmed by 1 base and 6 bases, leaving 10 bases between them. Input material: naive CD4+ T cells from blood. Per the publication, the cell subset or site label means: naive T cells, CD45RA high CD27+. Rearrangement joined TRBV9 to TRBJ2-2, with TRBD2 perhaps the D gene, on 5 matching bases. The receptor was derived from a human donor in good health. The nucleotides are TGTGCCAGCAGCGTACTCATGGGAGCCGGGGAGCTGTTTTTT. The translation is CASSVLMGAGELFF.